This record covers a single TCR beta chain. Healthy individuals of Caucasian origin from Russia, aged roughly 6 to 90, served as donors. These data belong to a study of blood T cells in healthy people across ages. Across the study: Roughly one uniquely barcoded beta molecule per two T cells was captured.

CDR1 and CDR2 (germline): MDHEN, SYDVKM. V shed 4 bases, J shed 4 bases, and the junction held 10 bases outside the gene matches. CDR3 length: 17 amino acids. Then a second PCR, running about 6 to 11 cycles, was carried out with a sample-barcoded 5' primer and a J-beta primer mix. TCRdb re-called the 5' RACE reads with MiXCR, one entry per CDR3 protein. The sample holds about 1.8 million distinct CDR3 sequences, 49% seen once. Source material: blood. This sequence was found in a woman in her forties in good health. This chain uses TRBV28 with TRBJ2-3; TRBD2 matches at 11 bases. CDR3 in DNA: TGTGCCAGCAGTTCGACCATTAGCGGGGGGGCTCCAGATACGCAGTATTTT. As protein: CASSSTISGGAPDTQYF.